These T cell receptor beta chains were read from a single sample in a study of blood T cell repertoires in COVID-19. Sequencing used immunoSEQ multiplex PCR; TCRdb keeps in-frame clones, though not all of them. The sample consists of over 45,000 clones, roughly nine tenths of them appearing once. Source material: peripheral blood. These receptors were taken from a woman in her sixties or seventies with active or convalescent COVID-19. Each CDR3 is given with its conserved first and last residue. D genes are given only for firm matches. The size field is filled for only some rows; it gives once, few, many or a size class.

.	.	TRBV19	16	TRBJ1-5	CASIGSPARGNQPQHF	TGTGCCAGTATCGGGTCCCCCGCGAGGGGCAATCAGCCCCAGCATTTT
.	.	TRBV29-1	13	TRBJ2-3	CSVESGRTDTQYF	TGCAGCGTTGAAAGCGGGCGAACAGATACGCAGTATTTT
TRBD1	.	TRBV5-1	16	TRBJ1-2	CASSLPGTGGFYGYTF	TGCGCCAGCAGCTTGCCCGGGACAGGGGGCTTCTATGGCTACACCTTC
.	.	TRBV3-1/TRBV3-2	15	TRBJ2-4	CASSQELASKNIQYF	TGTGCCAGCAGCCAAGAGTTAGCTTCCAAAAACATTCAGTACTTC
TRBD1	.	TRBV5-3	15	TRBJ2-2	CARSLNRGATGELFF	TGTGCCAGAAGCTTGAACAGGGGGGCCACCGGGGAGCTGTTTTTT
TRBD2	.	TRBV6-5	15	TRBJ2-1	CASRKPGLANGEQFF	TGTGCCAGCAGAAAACCGGGACTAGCGAACGGTGAGCAGTTCTTC
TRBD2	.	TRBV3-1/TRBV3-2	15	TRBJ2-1	CASSQLSGGPGEQFF	TGTGCCAGCAGCCAACTTAGCGGGGGGCCCGGGGAGCAGTTCTTC
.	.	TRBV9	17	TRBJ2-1	CASSVAQTREVYNEQFF	TGTGCCAGCAGCGTAGCCCAAACTAGGGAAGTTTACAATGAGCAGTTCTTC
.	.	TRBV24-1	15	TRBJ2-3	CATSDFSGLTDTQYF	TGTGCCACCAGTGATTTTAGCGGTCTCACAGATACGCAGTATTTT
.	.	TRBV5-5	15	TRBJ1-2	CASSLSRTAVYGYTF	TGTGCCAGCAGCTTGAGTAGAACTGCGGTCTATGGCTACACCTTC
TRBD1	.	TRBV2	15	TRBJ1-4	CASSGQTGGREKLFF	TGTGCCAGCAGTGGACAGACAGGGGGAAGGGAAAAACTGTTTTTT
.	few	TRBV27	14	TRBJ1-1	CASSLKGPHTEAFF	TGTGCCAGCAGTTTAAAGGGGCCTCACACTGAAGCTTTCTTT
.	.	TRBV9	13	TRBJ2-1	CASSFQGHNEQFF	TGTGCCAGCAGCTTCCAGGGCCACAATGAGCAGTTCTTC
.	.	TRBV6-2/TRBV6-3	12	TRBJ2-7	CASSLQFYEQYF	TGTGCCAGCAGCCTGCAGTTCTACGAGCAGTACTTC
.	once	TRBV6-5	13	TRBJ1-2	CASGPGRRDGYTF	TGTGCCAGCGGCCCGGGAAGGAGAGATGGCTACACCTTC
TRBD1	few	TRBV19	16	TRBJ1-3	CASRSRGQGDGNTIYF	TGTGCCAGTCGGTCCCGAGGACAGGGAGATGGAAACACCATATATTTT
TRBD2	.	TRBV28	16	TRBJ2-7	CASSELAGEEAYEQYF	TGTGCCAGCAGTGAACTAGCGGGAGAGGAAGCCTACGAGCAGTACTTC
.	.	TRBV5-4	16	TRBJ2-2	CASSWNRDSGTGELFF	TGTGCCAGCAGCTGGAACAGGGATTCGGGCACCGGGGAGCTGTTTTTT
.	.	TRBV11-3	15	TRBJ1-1	CASSLERGENTEAFF	TGTGCCAGCAGCTTAGAACGAGGAGAGAACACTGAAGCTTTCTTT
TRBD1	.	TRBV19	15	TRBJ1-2	CASSPGTGIPYGYTF	TGTGCCAGTAGTCCCGGGACAGGGATCCCATATGGCTACACCTTC
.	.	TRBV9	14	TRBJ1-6	CASSVRDGNSPLHF	TGTGCCAGCAGCGTCAGGGATGGTAATTCACCCCTCCACTTT
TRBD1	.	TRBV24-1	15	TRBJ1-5	CATSATGGGGQPQHF	TGTGCCACCAGTGCTACTGGAGGGGGCGGTCAGCCCCAGCATTTT
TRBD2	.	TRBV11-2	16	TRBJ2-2	CASSAGLAVNTGELFF	TGTGCCAGCAGCGCGGGACTAGCGGTGAACACCGGGGAGCTGTTTTTT
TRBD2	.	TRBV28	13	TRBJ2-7	CASSSGSSYEQYF	TGTGCCAGCAGCAGCGGGAGCTCCTACGAGCAGTACTTC
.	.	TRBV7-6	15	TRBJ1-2	CASSLVGREGLGYTF	TGTGCCAGCAGCTTAGTGGGGAGGGAAGGTCTTGGCTACACCTTC
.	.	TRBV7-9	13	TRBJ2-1	CASSPPLINEQFF	TGTGCCAGCAGCCCACCCCTAATCAATGAGCAGTTCTTC
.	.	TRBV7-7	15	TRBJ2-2	CASSITTSPAGELFF	TGTGCCAGCAGCATCACAACTAGTCCCGCCGGGGAGCTGTTTTTT
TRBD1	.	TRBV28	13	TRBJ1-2	CASRPRDSHGYTF	TGTGCCAGCAGACCAAGGGACAGCCATGGCTACACCTTC
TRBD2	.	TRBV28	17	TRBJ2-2	CASSHGLAHSKTGELFF	TGTGCCAGCAGTCACGGACTAGCGCACTCGAAGACCGGGGAGCTGTTTTTT
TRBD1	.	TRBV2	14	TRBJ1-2	CASSSGTGSYGYTF	TGTGCCAGCAGTTCCGGGACAGGGAGCTATGGCTACACCTTC
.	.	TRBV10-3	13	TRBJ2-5	CAISGGGQETQYF	TGTGCCATCAGTGGTGGCGGTCAAGAGACCCAGTACTTC
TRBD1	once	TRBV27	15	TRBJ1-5	CASSFGTGYNQPQHF	TGTGCCAGCAGTTTCGGGACAGGGTATAATCAGCCCCAGCATTTT
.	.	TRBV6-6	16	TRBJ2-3	CASSSGLTQGSDTQYF	TGTGCCAGCAGTTCAGGACTTACTCAAGGGTCAGATACGCAGTATTTT